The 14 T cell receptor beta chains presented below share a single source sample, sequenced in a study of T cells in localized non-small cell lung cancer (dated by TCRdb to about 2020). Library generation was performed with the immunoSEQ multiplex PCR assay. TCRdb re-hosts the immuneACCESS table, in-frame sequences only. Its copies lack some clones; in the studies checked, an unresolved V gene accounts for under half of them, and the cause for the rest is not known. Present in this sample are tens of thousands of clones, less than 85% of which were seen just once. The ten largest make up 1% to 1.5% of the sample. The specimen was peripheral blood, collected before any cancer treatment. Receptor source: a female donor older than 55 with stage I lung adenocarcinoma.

CDR3 nucleotide sequence: TGTGCCAGCAGCCCCATGACTAGCGACAAAAACATTCAGTACTTC. Its translation is CASSPMTSDKNIQYF. The J gene is TRBJ2-4, the V gene TRBV6-5, with 8 positions matching TRBD2. Germline-derived CDR1 and CDR2 are MNHEY and SVGAGI. Trimming cost V 6 bases and J 3 bases; bases outside gene matches: 7. This CDR3 comprises 15 residues.

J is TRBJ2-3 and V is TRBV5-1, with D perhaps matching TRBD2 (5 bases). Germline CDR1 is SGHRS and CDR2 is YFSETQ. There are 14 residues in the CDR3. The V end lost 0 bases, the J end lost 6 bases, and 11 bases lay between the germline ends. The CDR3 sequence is CASSLGRTLDTQYF. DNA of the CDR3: TGCGCCAGCAGCTTGGGGAGGACTTTGGATACGCAGTATTTT.

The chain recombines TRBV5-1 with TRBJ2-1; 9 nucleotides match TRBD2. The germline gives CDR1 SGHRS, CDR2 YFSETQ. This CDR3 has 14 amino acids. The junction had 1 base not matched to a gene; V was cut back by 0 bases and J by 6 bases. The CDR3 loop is CASSLGGLANEQFF. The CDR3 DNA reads TGCGCCAGCAGCTTGGGGGGACTAGCCAATGAGCAGTTCTTC.

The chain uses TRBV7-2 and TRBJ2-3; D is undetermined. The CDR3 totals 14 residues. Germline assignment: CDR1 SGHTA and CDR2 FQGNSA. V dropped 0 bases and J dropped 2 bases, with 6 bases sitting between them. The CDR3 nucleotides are TGTGCCAGCAGCTTAGCCCGGAACACAGATACGCAGTATTTT. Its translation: CASSLARNTDTQYF. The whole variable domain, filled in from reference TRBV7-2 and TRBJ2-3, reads GAGVSQSPSNKVTEKGKDVELRCDPISGHTALYWYRQSLGQGLEFLIYFQGNSAPDKSGLPSDRFSAERTGGSVSTLTIQRTQQEDSAVYLCASSLARNTDTQYFGPGTRLTVL.

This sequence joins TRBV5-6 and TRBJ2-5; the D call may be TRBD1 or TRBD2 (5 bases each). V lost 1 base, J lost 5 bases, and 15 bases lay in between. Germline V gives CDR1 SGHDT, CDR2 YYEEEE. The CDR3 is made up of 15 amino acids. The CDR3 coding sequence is TGTGCCAGCAGCTTGTTGTTGAGGGGCAGGGAGACCCAGTACTTC. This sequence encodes CASSLLLRGRETQYF. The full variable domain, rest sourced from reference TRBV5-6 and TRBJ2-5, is DAGVTQSPTHLIKTRGQQVTLRCSPKSGHDTVSWYQQALGQGPQFIFQYYEEEERQRGNFPDRFSGHQFPNYSSELNVNALLLGDSALYLCASSLLLRGRETQYFGPGTRLLVL.

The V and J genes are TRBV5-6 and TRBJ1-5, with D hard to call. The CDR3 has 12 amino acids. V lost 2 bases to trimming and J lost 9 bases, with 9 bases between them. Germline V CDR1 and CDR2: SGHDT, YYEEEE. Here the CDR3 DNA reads TGTGCCAGCAGCTTAAGTTGGGGGCCCCAGCATTTT. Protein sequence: CASSLSWGPQHF.

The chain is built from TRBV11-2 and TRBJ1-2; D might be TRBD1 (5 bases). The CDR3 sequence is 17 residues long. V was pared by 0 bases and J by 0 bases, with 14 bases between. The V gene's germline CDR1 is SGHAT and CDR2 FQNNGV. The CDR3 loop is CASSLDRMGGTNYGYTF. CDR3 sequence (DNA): TGTGCCAGCAGCTTAGATCGCATGGGGGGAACTAACTATGGCTACACCTTC.

In DNA form, the CDR3 reads TGTGCCAGCACCCAGAGAGGGGGGGGTGCCTCTGGGGCCAACGTCCTGACTTTC. It yields the protein CASTQRGGGASGANVLTF. The chain employs TRBV9 and TRBJ2-6; D is perhaps TRBD2 (7 bases). Trimming shortened V by 6 bases and J by 0 bases, and 19 bases separated the two germline ends. Germline V gene data show CDR1 as SGDLS and CDR2 as YYNGEE. This CDR3 comprises 18 residues.

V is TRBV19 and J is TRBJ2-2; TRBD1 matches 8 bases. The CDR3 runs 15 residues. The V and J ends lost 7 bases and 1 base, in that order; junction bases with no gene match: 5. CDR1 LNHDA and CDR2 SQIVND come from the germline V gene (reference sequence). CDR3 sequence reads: CASTRGTGNTGELFF. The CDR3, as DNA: TGTGCCAGTACCAGAGGGACAGGGAACACCGGGGAGCTGTTTTTT.

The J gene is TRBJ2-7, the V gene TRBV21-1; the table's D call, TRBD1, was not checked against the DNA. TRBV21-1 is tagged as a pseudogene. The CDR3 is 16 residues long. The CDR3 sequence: CASSKTLTGGPVEQYF. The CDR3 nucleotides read TGTGCCAGCAGCAAAACACTGACAGGGGGACCGGTCGAGCAGTACTTC.

The CDR3 loop is CASRFGSGGVTDTQYF. The DNA for the CDR3 is TGTGCCAGCAGGTTCGGTAGCGGGGGAGTCACAGATACGCAGTATTTT. V is TRBV11-2 and J is TRBJ2-3, with 9 bases fitting TRBD2. From germline, CDR1 is SGHAT and CDR2 FQNNGV. V was pared by 6 bases and J by 2 bases, with 9 bases of the junction left unmatched. The CDR3 contains 16 residues.

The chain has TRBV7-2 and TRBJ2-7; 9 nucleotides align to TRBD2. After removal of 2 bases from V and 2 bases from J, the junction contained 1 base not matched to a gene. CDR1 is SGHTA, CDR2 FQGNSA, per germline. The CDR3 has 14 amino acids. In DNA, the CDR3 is TGTGCCAGCAGCTTAAGCGGGGGGACCTACGAGCAGTACTTC. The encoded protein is CASSLSGGTYEQYF.

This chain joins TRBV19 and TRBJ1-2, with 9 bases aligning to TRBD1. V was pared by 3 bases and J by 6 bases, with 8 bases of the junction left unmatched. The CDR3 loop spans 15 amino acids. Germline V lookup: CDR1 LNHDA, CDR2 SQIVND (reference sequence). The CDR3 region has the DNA TGTGCCAGTAGTATCCGCTCCGGGACAGGGCATGGCTACACCTTC. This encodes CASSIRSGTGHGYTF.

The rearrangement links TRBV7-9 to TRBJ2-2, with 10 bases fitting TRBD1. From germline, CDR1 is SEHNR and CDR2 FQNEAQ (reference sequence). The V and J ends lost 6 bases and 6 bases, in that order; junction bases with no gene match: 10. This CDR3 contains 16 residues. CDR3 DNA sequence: TGTGCCAGCAGGGACGGGACAGGGGATTTGGCCGGGGAGCTGTTTTTT. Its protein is CASRDGTGDLAGELFF.